This T cell receptor (beta chain) appears in the sequencing data of a study of blood T cell repertoires in COVID-19 (dated by TCRdb to the early 2020s). Some background on the complete study: Collaborator samples came from the United States, Italy and Spain and covered acute and convalescent phases of COVID-19. The repertoires were released in a freely available public database intended as a resource for research on the immune response to SARS-CoV-2. The material from the prospective study consisted of cDNA or gDNA derived from T cells, B-cell-depleted T cells, or PBMCs. The samples were drawn from two sources: the first 160 participants of the ongoing ImmuneRACE study, and 950 to 1,500 subjects contributed by 6 global collaborators. The dataset comprised deeply sampled blood TCRbeta repertoires from subjects exposed to, actively infected with, or recovered from COVID-19. Where HLA class I and class II types were available, the types were taken from metadata supplied by the sample provider, not from assay-based typing. A de-identified subject ID, COVID-19 status, age in years and sex were almost always included in the sample metadata.

The immunoSEQ Assay, a bias-controlled multiplex PCR, was used to amplify TCRbeta CDR3 regions from genomic DNA. The paper's data handling went like this. The number of nucleated cells in each sample was estimated by amplification of reference gene primers within the assay. To quantify the absolute abundance of each unique TCRbeta CDR3 rearrangement, sequence reads were collapsed and filtered. For each sample, productive Simpson clonality was calculated by taking the square root of Simpson's diversity index across productive rearrangements. TCRdb holds this immuneACCESS table with in-frame rearrangements only. Some clones are missing; in checked studies, unresolved V genes explain under half, and the rest has no known cause. The V and J calls and clone size are taken from that table; D and trimming were inferred from the DNA. The sample yields under 100,000 clones; 65% to 85% were counted once. The ten largest clones represent about 15% of the sample.

Each collaborating institution followed its own protocols to collect whole blood in K2EDTA tubes. For TCRbeta analysis, collaborators shipped samples in one of three forms: frozen whole blood, isolated PBMCs, or DNA extracted from either of those sample types. Beyond this particular receptor, the publication reports: Clinical and demographic metadata were provided uncurated, with the amount varying by source and participant.

To note about this clone: The specificity of this receptor is unknown. The record has no base qualities; no much larger clone is one base away.

CDR1 and CDR2 are read off the germline V gene (reference sequence) as LNHDA and SQIVND. Spanning cysteine to phenylalanine, the CDR3 consists of 15 amino acids. Of the read, only the CDR3 DNA is kept; its 45 bases are in frame from base 1. The junction carries 13 bases between V and J, which are trimmed by 5 bases and 0 bases respectively. The sequence was collected from a woman aged 55-75 years with acute or convalescent COVID-19. The sequence links TRBV19 to TRBJ1-2; matching of 6 bases hints at TRBD1 as the D gene. The source material was peripheral blood. The DNA is TGTGCCAGTAGTTTCACAGGGAGAACTAACTATGGCTACACCTTC. Its product reads: CASSFTGRTNYGYTF.